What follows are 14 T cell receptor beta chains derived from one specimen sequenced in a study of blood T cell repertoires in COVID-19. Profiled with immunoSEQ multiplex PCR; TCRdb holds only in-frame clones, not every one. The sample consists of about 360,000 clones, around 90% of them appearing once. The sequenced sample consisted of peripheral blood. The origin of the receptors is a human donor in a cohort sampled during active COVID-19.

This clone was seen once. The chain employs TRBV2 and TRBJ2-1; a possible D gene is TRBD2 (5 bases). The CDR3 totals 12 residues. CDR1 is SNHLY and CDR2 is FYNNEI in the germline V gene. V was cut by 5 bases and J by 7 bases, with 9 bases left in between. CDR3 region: CASSSLENEQFF. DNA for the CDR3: TGTGCCAGCAGTTCACTAGAGAATGAGCAGTTCTTC.

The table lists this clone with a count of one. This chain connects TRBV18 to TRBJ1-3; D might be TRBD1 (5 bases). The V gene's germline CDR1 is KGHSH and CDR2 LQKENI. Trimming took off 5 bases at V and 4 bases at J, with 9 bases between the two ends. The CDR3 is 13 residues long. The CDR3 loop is CASSSDIGNTIYF. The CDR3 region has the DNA TGTGCCAGCTCATCGGACATCGGAAACACCATATATTTT.

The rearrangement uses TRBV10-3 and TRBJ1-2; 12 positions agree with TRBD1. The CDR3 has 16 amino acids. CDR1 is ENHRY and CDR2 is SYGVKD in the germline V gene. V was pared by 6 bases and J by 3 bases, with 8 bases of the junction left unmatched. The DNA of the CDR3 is TGTGCCATCAGCAGGGACAGGGGGCGCAGGGACTATGGCTACACCTTC. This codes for CAISRDRGRRDYGYTF.

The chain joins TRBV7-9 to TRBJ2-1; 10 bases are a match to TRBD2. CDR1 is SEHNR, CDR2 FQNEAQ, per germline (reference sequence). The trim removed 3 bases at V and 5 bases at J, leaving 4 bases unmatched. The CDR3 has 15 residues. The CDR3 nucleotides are TGTGCCAGCAGCTTTAGAGGACTAGCGGACAATGAGCAGTTCTTC. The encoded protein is CASSFRGLADNEQFF.

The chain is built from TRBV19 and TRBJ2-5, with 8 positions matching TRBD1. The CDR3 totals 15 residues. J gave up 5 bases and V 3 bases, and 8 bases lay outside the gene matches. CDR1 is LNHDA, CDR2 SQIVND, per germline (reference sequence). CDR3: CASSIGQGRWETQYF. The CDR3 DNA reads TGTGCCAGTAGTATTGGACAGGGTCGATGGGAGACCCAGTACTTC.

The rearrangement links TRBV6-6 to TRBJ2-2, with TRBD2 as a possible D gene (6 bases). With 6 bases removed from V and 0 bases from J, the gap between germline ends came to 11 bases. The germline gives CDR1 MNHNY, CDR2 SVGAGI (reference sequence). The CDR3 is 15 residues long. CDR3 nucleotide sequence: TGTGCCAGCAGACCGGGGACTTCGAACACCGGGGAGCTGTTTTTT. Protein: CASRPGTSNTGELFF.

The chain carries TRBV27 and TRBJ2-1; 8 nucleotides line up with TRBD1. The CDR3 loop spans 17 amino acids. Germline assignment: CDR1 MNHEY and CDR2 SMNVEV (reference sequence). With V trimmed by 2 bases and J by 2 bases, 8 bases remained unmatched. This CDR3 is CASSLEARTGPYNEQFF. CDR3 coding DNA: TGTGCCAGCAGTTTAGAGGCGAGGACAGGGCCCTACAATGAGCAGTTCTTC.

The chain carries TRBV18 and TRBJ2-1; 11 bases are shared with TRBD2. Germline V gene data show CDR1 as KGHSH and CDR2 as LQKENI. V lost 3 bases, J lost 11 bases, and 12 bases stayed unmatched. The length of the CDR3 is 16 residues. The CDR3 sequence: CASSPVVLAGGRKQFF. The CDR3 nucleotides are TGTGCCAGCTCACCCGTGGTCCTAGCGGGAGGCCGAAAGCAGTTCTTC.

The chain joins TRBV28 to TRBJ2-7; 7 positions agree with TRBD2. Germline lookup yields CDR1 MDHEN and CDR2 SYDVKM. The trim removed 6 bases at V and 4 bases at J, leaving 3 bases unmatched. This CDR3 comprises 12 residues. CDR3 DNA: TGTGCCAGCAGCCTAGCGGAGTACGAGCAGTACTTC. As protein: CASSLAEYEQYF.

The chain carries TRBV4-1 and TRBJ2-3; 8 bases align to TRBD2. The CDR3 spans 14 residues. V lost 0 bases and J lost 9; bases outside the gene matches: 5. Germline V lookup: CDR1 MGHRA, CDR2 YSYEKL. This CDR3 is CASSQDWGLVTQYF. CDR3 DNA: TGCGCCAGCAGCCAAGATTGGGGACTAGTCACGCAGTATTTT.

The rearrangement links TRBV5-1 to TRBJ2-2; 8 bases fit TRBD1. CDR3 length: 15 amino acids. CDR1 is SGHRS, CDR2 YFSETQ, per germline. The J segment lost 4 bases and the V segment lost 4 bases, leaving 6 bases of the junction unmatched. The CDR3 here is CASSQWTGLTGELFF. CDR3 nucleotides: TGCGCCAGCAGCCAATGGACAGGGCTCACCGGGGAGCTGTTTTTT.

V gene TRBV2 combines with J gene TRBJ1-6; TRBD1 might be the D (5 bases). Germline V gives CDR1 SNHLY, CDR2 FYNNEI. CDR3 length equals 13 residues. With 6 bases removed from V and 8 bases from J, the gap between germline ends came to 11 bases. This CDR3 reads CASSNGGDSPLHF. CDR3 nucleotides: TGTGCCAGCAGCAACGGGGGAGATTCACCCCTCCACTTT.

CDR3 coding DNA: TGTGCCAGCAGCCCGCTCCGGGACTACCGGTACGAGCAGTACTTC. It codes for CASSPLRDYRYEQYF. The J gene is TRBJ2-7, the V gene TRBV11-2; TRBD2 aligns across 7 bases. J gave up 4 bases and V 5 bases, and 11 bases lay outside the gene matches. The germline CDR1 and CDR2 sequences are SGHAT and FQNNGV. The CDR3 sequence is 15 residues long.

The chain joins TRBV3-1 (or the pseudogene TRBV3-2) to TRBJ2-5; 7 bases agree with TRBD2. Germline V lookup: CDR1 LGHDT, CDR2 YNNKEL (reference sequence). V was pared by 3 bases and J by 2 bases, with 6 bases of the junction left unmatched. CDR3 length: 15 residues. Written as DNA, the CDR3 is TGTGCCAGCAGCCACACAAGGGACTATCAAGAGACCCAGTACTTC. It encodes CASSHTRDYQETQYF.